What follows is one TCR beta chain and its context. This CDR3 has 15 residues. Germline V gene lookup returns CDR1 LNHDA and CDR2 SQIVND (reference sequence). Unmatched junction bases numbered 13, after V lost 5 bases and J lost 10 bases. Assay: immunoSEQ multiplex PCR; the TCRdb copy retains only in-frame clones and omits some. The data show a few hundred thousand clones, with 87% seen just once and approximately 5.2% held by the top ten. Cohort placement rested on clinical history that participants reported themselves. Before being deemed recovered, Cohort 3 donors had two negative PCRs, clearance, or symptom resolution. This sample is drawn from a study of blood T cell repertoires in COVID-19. Study as a whole: The United States, Italy and Spain provided the acute and convalescent COVID-19 samples. T cells, B-cell-depleted T cells, or PBMCs supplied cDNA or gDNA.

Sequenced: PBMCs or T cells enriched from blood (not recorded which). The clonotype was recovered from a woman in her twenties or thirties who had recovered from COVID-19. The chain employs TRBV19 and TRBJ2-1; 8 nucleotides agree with TRBD2. The CDR3 DNA follows: TGTGCCAGTAGTCCGACCGGGGGGGCAGCCGAGGAGCAGTTCTTC. It yields the protein CASSPTGGAAEEQFF.